The 26 T cell receptor beta chains in this list originate from one sample, sequenced in a study of blood T cell repertoires in COVID-19. Here immunoSEQ multiplex PCR was the method, and the copy in TCRdb shows in-frame clones only, minus some. The sample shows hundreds of thousands of clones, 88% of them seen only once. The sequenced sample was peripheral blood. These receptors all stem from a man aged 35-49 years with acute or convalescent COVID-19.

V is TRBV2 and J is TRBJ2-7; 7 bases agree with TRBD1. The V segment lost 4 bases and the J segment 7 bases; nucleotides outside the gene matches: 7. Germline CDR1 SNHLY, CDR2 FYNNEI. The CDR3 sequence is 13 residues long. The DNA of the CDR3 is TGTGCCAGCAGTGTGGGACAGAGGGTAGAGCAGTACTTC. Protein sequence: CASSVGQRVEQYF.

V gene TRBV28 combines with J gene TRBJ1-2; TRBD1 matches 8 bases. CDR1 and CDR2 (germline): MDHEN, SYDVKM. CDR3 length: 14 residues. J lost 7 bases, V lost 1 base, and 5 bases had no gene match. The CDR3 coding sequence is TGTGCCAGCAGTTTATCCCATACAGGGGGTGGCTACACCTTC. Translated: CASSLSHTGGGYTF.

The V and J genes are TRBV15 and TRBJ2-5; 9 bases agree with TRBD1. CDR1 is LNHNV and CDR2 is YYDKDF in the germline V gene (reference sequence). The V segment lost 1 base and the J segment 5 bases; nucleotides outside the gene matches: 8. CDR3 length equals 16 residues. This CDR3 is CATSRARDRVDETQYF. CDR3 sequence (DNA): TGTGCCACCAGCAGAGCTCGGGACAGGGTAGATGAGACCCAGTACTTC.

Concerning this clone: A junction end diverges from the germline sequence, so it may reflect a read error. The chain links TRBV2 to TRBJ1-2, with 8 bases matching TRBD1. The CDR3 length is 13 residues. Germline V gene data show CDR1 as SNHLY and CDR2 as FYNNEI. The DNA for the CDR3 is TGTGCCAGCAGCGAAGGACAGGGCCATGGCTACACCTTC. It yields the protein CASSEGQGHGYTF.

The gene calls are TRBV4-3 and TRBJ1-2; 8 bases match TRBD1. The V gene's germline CDR1 is LGHNA and CDR2 YSLEER. V shed 3 bases, J shed 4 bases, and the junction held 7 bases outside the gene matches. CDR3 length equals 15 residues. CDR3 region: CASSQELRGPYGYTF. CDR3 DNA: TGCGCCAGCAGCCAGGAACTCAGGGGGCCCTATGGCTACACCTTC.

V usage is TRBV27 and J usage is TRBJ2-1; D is unresolved. V gave up 5 bases and J gave up 1 base, with 9 bases separating them. The CDR3 totals 14 residues. Germline-derived CDR1 and CDR2 are MNHEY and SMNVEV (reference sequence). DNA for the CDR3: TGTGCCAGCAGTCCTGTTTCGTCCTACAATGAGCAGTTCTTC. This codes for CASSPVSSYNEQFF.

The rearrangement links TRBV11-2 to TRBJ2-3; 7 bases match TRBD1. Germline CDR1 SGHAT, CDR2 FQNNGV. The CDR3 spans 16 residues. The trim removed 5 bases at V and 5 bases at J, leaving 13 bases unmatched. The CDR3 region has the DNA TGTGCCAGCAGCGCCGACAGGGTTCCTCTTGGAGATACGCAGTATTTT. Residues: CASSADRVPLGDTQYF.

Concerning this clone: Other DNA sequences from this sample encode an identical CDR3 as well. The genes are TRBV18 and TRBJ2-1; the match to TRBD2 covers 12 bases. The ends lost 3 bases at V and 3 bases at J; junction bases unmatched: 3. CDR3 size: 16 residues. Germline V gives CDR1 KGHSH, CDR2 LQKENI. CDR3 coding DNA: TGTGCCAGCTCACCTCCGGGACTAGCGGGCTACAATGAGCAGTTCTTC. Translating it yields CASSPPGLAGYNEQFF.

This rearrangement joins TRBV11-2 to TRBJ2-7, with D perhaps matching TRBD1 (6 bases). The CDR3 is made up of 16 amino acids. The V end was cut by 1 base, the J end by 5 bases, with 18 bases between. CDR1 SGHAT and CDR2 FQNNGV come from the germline V gene. The CDR3 sequence is CASSLGQVGPGDEQYF. CDR3 DNA sequence: TGTGCCAGCAGCTTAGGACAGGTGGGGCCTGGCGACGAGCAGTACTTC. The variable domain in full, with the rest retrieved from reference TRBV11-2 and TRBJ2-7, is EAGVAQSPRYKIIEKRQSVAFWCNPISGHATLYWYQQILGQGPKLLIQFQNNGVVDDSQLPKDRFSAERLKGVDSTLKIQPAKLEDSAVYLCASSLGQVGPGDEQYFGPGTRLTVT.

The CDR3 nucleotides read TGTGCCAGCAGTTCCACACTAGCGGGAGGGGTAGATACGCAGTATTTT. Encoded protein: CASSSTLAGGVDTQYF. This chain connects TRBV28 to TRBJ2-3, with 13 bases matching TRBD2. The length of the CDR3 is 16 residues. The germline CDR1 and CDR2 sequences are MDHEN and SYDVKM. Germline trimming cut 4 bases from V and 5 bases from J; bases unmatched to any gene: 6.

This rearrangement joins TRBV24-1 to TRBJ2-1; TRBD2 matches 8 bases. This CDR3 contains 17 residues. J gave up 0 bases and V 3 bases, and 6 bases lay outside the gene matches. Germline lookup yields CDR1 KGHDR and CDR2 SFDVKD. The CDR3 region has the DNA TGTGCCACCAGTGATGGCGGGAGGTCGAGCTCCTACAATGAGCAGTTCTTC. It translates to CATSDGGRSSSYNEQFF.

V and J are TRBV2 and TRBJ1-5; D is ambiguous. V lost 6 bases and J lost 11, with 17 bases in between. Looked up from germline, CDR1 is SNHLY and CDR2 is FYNNEI. The CDR3 contains 13 residues. CDR3 loop: CASRADRYEAQHF. As DNA, the CDR3 is TGTGCCAGCAGAGCGGACCGATACGAGGCCCAGCATTTT. The full variable domain, with the rest looked up from reference TRBV2 and TRBJ1-5, is EPEVTQTPSHQVTQMGQEVILRCVPISNHLYFYWYRQILGQKVEFLVSFYNNEISEKSEIFDDQFSVERPDGSNFTLKIRSTKLEDSAMYFCASRADRYEAQHFGDGTRLSIL.

The chain carries TRBV5-4 and TRBJ1-2; a possible D gene is TRBD1 (6 bases). This CDR3 has 14 residues. CDR1 SGHNT and CDR2 YYREEE come from the germline V gene (reference sequence). V lost 4 bases and J lost 2, with 12 bases in between. The CDR3 loop is CASSTDRLNYGYTF. CDR3 nucleotide sequence: TGTGCCAGCAGCACTGACAGGCTGAACTATGGCTACACCTTC.

The genes are TRBV4-1 and TRBJ1-5; D possibly corresponds to TRBD1 (5 bases). There are 17 residues in the CDR3. Germline V gives CDR1 MGHRA, CDR2 YSYEKL. Trimming removed 3 bases from V and 2 bases from J, with 17 bases in between. Here the CDR3 DNA reads TGCGCCAGCAGCCAGGCTATCAGGGTAGGCGGCAATCAGCCCCAGCATTTT. Protein sequence: CASSQAIRVGGNQPQHF.

V is TRBV9 and J is TRBJ1-2; the D gene is possibly TRBD1 (6 bases). This CDR3 is 15 amino acids long. CDR1 and CDR2 from the germline V gene are SGDLS and YYNGEE. The ends were cut back, 0 bases at V and 3 bases at J, with 12 bases in the middle. The CDR3, as DNA: TGTGCCAGCAGCGTAGGTTGGGGGCTCGACTATGGCTACACCTTC. This codes for CASSVGWGLDYGYTF.

V gene TRBV28 combines with J gene TRBJ1-2; no definite D call. Germline loops: CDR1 MDHEN, CDR2 SYDVKM. The CDR3 totals 13 residues. The V end was cut by 4 bases, the J end by 6 bases, with 12 bases between. The CDR3 coding sequence is TGTGCCAGCAGTTCCCCGGGTTACGATGGCTACACCTTC. It encodes CASSSPGYDGYTF.

The rearrangement links TRBV19 to TRBJ2-1, with 9 bases aligning to TRBD1. From germline, CDR1 is LNHDA and CDR2 SQIVND (reference sequence). The trim removed 9 bases at V and 7 bases at J, leaving 10 bases unmatched. The CDR3 loop spans 14 amino acids. CDR3 DNA: TGTGCCAGCGCATTAATGACAGGGGGGAATGAGCAGTTCTTC. As protein: CASALMTGGNEQFF.

In its sample, this clone was seen a few times. The chain employs TRBV7-2 and TRBJ1-2; D is unclear. Germline V lookup: CDR1 SGHTA, CDR2 FQGNSA. The CDR3 is 15 residues long. V lost 2 bases and J 0 bases, leaving 10 bases between the germline ends. CDR3 bases: TGTGCCAGCAGCTTAAACCTCCAGACTAACTATGGCTACACCTTC. It is translated as CASSLNLQTNYGYTF.

This clone occurred a few times. The chain combines TRBV29-1 with TRBJ2-2; D gene ambiguous. Germline CDR1 is SQVTM and CDR2 is ANQGSEA. Trimming removed 4 bases from V and 3 bases from J, with 9 bases in between. This CDR3 comprises 13 residues. This chain's CDR3 is CSVALVYTGELFF. CDR3 bases: TGCAGCGTTGCGCTAGTGTACACCGGGGAGCTGTTTTTT.

The chain couples TRBV5-4 to TRBJ2-3, with D uncertain. Germline CDR1 is SGHNT and CDR2 is YYREEE (reference sequence). Trimming took 0 bases from V and 0 from J, leaving 11 bases between them. This CDR3 comprises 16 residues. Here the CDR3 reads CASSLGSLHSTDTQYF. In DNA form, the CDR3 reads TGTGCCAGCAGCTTGGGTAGTCTTCATAGCACAGATACGCAGTATTTT.

V is TRBV5-5 and J is TRBJ2-3; possibly TRBD1 for D (5 bases). V was cut by 3 bases and J by 3 bases, with 14 bases left in between. The CDR3 is made up of 15 amino acids. Germline V CDR1 and CDR2: SGHKS, YYEKEE (reference sequence). This CDR3 is CASSSTRAGTDTQYF. CDR3 DNA: TGTGCCAGCAGCTCGACCAGGGCAGGAACAGATACGCAGTATTTT. The entire variable domain, with the rest obtained from reference TRBV5-5 and TRBJ2-3, is as follows: DAGVTQSPTHLIKTRGQQVTLRCSPISGHKSVSWYQQVLGQGPQFIFQYYEKEERGRGNFPDRFSARQFPNYSSELNVNALLLGDSALYLCASSSTRAGTDTQYFGPGTRLTVL.

This clone was detected only once. The genes are TRBV10-3 and TRBJ2-5; D gene unclear. Germline lookup yields CDR1 ENHRY and CDR2 SYGVKD. The length of the CDR3 is 17 residues. V lost 0 bases and J 1 base, leaving 15 bases between the germline ends. The CDR3 coding sequence is TGTGCCATCAGTGAGTCTTCTTCGGCCCCGGGCCAAGAGACCCAGTACTTC. Protein: CAISESSSAPGQETQYF.

This clone was seen a handful of times. The chain has TRBV4-1 and TRBJ1-2; D might be TRBD1 (5 bases). The CDR3 runs 15 residues. With 1 base removed from V and 3 bases from J, the gap between germline ends came to 12 bases. Germline V gene sequence: CDR1 MGHRA, CDR2 YSYEKL. CDR3 bases: TGCGCCAGCAGCCAAGGCTGGGGGGGTGACTATGGCTACACCTTC. The encoded protein is CASSQGWGGDYGYTF.

The genes are TRBV30 and TRBJ2-7, with 7 bases that match TRBD1. Trimming removed 4 bases from V and 5 bases from J; junction bases left unmatched: 8. CDR1 and CDR2 (germline): GTSNPN, SVGIG (reference sequence). This CDR3 region has 13 residues. The CDR3 DNA reads as TGTGCCTGGACCGGGACAGCCTTAAACGAGCAGTACTTC. This translates into CAWTGTALNEQYF.

The V gene is TRBV28, the J gene TRBJ2-5; TRBD1 might be the D (6 bases). Germline lookup yields CDR1 MDHEN and CDR2 SYDVKM. The ends were cut back, 6 bases at V and 0 bases at J, with 14 bases in the middle. The CDR3 consists of 15 residues. This chain's CDR3 is CASRTYRAYQETQYF. In nucleotides, the CDR3 is TGTGCCAGCAGAACTTACAGGGCGTACCAAGAGACCCAGTACTTC.

V and J are TRBV27 and TRBJ2-5, with a possible D match to TRBD1 (6 bases). Trimming cost V 2 bases and J 5 bases, with 12 bases left between them. Germline V lookup: CDR1 MNHEY, CDR2 SMNVEV (reference sequence). CDR3 size: 14 residues. The DNA for the CDR3 is TGTGCCAGCAGTTTAGAACAGGGTTATGAGACCCAGTACTTC. Amino acids: CASSLEQGYETQYF.